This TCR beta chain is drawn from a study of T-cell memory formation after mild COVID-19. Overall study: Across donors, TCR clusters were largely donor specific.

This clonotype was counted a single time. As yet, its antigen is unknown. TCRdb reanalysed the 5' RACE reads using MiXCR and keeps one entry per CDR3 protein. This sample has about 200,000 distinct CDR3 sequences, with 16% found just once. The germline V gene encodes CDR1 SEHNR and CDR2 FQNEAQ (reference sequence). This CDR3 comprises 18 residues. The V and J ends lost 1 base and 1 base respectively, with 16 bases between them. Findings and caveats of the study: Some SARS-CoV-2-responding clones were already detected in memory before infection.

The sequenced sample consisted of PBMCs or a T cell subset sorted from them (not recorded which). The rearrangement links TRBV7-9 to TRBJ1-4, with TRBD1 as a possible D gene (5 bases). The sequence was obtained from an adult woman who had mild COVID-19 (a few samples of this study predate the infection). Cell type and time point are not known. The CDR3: CASSLVGDMRGTNEKLFF. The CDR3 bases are TGTGCCAGCAGCTTAGTGGGGGATATGAGGGGAACTAATGAAAAACTGTTTTTT.